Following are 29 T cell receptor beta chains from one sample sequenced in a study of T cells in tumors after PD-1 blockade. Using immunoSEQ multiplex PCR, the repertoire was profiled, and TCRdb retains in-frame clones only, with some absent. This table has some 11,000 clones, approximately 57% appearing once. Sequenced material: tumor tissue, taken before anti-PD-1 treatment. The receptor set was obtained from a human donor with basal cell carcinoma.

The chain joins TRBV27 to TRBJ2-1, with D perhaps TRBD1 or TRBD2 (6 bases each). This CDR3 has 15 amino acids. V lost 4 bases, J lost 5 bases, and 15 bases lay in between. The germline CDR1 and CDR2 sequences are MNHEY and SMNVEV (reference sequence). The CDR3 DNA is TGTGCCAGCAGTTCCCCTAGGGGGAGGCACAATGAGCAGTTCTTC. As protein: CASSSPRGRHNEQFF.

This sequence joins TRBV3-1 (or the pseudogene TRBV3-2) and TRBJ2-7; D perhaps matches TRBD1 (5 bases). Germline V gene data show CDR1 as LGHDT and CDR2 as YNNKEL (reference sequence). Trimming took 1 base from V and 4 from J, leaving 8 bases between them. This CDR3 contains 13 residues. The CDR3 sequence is CASSQGRGYEQYF. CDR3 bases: TGTGCCAGCAGCCAAGGAAGGGGTTACGAGCAGTACTTC.

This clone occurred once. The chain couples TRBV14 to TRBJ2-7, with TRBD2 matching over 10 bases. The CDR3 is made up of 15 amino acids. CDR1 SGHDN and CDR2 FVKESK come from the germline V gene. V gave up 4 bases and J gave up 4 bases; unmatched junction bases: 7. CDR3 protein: CASSLLSSGGYEQYF. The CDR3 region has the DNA TGTGCCAGCAGCCTCCTTTCTAGCGGGGGATACGAGCAGTACTTC.

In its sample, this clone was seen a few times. The CDR3 is CASSYIWGVGGVEQYF. CDR3 coding DNA: TGTGCCAGCAGTTACATTTGGGGTGTAGGGGGCGTCGAGCAGTACTTC. This sequence joins TRBV6-2 or TRBV6-3 and TRBJ2-7; 7 bases map to TRBD1. Germline trimming cut 2 bases from V and 6 bases from J; bases unmatched to any gene: 13. Germline V CDR1 and CDR2: MNHEY, SVGEGT. This CDR3 comprises 16 residues.

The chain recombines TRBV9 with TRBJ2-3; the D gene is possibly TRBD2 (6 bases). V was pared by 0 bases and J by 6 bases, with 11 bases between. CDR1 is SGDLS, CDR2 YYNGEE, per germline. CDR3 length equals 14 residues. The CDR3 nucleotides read TGTGCCAGCAGCGTAGGTGTTCGGGGGGATACGCAGTATTTT. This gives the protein CASSVGVRGDTQYF.

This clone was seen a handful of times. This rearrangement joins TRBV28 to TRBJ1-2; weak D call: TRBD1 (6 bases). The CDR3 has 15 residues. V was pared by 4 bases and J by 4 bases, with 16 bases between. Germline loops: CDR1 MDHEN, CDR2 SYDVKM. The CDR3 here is CASSSSDSRVYGYTF. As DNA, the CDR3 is TGTGCCAGCAGTTCGTCGGACAGTAGAGTCTATGGCTACACCTTC.

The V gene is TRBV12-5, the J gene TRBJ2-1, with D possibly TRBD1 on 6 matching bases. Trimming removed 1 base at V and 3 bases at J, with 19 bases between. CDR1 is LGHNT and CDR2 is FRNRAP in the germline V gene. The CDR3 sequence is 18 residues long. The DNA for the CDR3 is TGTGCTAGTGGTTTGGCAACTATAACAGGGATAAGCTACAATGAGCAGTTCTTC. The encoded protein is CASGLATITGISYNEQFF. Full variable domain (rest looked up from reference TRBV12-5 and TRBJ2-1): DARVTQTPRHKVTEMGQEVTMRCQPILGHNTVFWYRQTMMQGLELLAYFRNRAPLDDSGMPKDRFSAEMPDATLATLKIQPSEPRDSAVYFCASGLATITGISYNEQFFGPGTRLTVL.

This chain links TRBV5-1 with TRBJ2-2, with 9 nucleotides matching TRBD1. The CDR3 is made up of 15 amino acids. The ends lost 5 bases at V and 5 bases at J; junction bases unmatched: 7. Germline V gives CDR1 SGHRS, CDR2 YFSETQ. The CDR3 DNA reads TGCGCCAGCAGTTACGGGGACAGGGAAACCGGGGAGCTGTTTTTT. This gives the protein CASSYGDRETGELFF.

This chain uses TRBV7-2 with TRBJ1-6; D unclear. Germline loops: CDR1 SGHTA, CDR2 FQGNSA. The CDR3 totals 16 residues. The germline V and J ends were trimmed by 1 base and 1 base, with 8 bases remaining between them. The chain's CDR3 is CASSLGAGSYNSPLHF. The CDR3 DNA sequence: TGTGCCAGCAGCTTAGGGGCGGGGTCCTATAATTCACCCCTCCACTTT.

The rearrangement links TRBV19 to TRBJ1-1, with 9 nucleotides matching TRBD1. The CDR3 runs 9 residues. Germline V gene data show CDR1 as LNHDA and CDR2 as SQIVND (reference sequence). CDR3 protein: CAQDRGAFF. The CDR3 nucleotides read TGTGCTCAGGACAGGGGAGCTTTCTTT.

DNA of the CDR3: TGTGCCAGCAGCCCTCCTATGGGGCGACGTAGCACAGATACGCAGTATTTT. As protein: CASSPPMGRRSTDTQYF. The chain carries TRBV7-9 and TRBJ2-3; possibly TRBD1 for D (5 bases). The CDR3 contains 17 residues. V lost 5 bases, J lost 0 bases, and 18 bases lay in between. Germline-derived CDR1 and CDR2 are SEHNR and FQNEAQ (reference sequence).

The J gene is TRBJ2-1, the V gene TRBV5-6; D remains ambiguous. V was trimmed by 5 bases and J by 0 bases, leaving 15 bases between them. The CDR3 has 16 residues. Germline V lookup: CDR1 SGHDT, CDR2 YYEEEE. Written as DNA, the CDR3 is TGTGCCAGCAGGCCCGGCGGTTTTAGCTCCTACAATGAGCAGTTCTTC. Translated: CASRPGGFSSYNEQFF.

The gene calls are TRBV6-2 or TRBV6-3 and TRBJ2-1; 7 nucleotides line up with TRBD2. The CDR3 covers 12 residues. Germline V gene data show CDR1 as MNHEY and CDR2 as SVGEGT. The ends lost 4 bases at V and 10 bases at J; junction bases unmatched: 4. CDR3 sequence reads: CASSSPGGEQFF. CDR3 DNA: TGTGCCAGCAGTTCTCCGGGGGGAGAGCAGTTCTTC.

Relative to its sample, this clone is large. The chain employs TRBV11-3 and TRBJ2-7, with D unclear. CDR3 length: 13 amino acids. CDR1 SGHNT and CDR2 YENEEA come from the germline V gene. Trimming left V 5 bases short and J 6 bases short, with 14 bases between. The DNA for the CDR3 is TGTGCCAGCAGCAACCCTCACAGACCCGAGCAGTACTTC. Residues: CASSNPHRPEQYF.

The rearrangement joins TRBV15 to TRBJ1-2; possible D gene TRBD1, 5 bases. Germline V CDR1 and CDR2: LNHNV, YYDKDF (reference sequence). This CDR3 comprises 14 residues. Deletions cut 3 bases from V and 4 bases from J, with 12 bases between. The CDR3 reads CATSRGGDGYGYTF. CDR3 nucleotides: TGTGCCACCAGCAGGGGTGGGGACGGCTATGGCTACACCTTC.

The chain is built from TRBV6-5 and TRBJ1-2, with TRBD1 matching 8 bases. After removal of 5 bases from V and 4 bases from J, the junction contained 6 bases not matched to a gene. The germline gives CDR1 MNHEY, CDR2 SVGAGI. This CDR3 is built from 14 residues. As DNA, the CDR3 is TGTGCCAGCAGTCCGGGACAGGCCTTCTATGGCTACACCTTC. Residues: CASSPGQAFYGYTF.

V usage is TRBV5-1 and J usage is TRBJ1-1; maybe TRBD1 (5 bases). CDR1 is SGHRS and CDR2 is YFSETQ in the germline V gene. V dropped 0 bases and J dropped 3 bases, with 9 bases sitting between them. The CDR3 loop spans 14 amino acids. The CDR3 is CASSLAPRDTEAFF. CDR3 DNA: TGCGCCAGCAGCTTGGCCCCCAGGGACACTGAAGCTTTCTTT.

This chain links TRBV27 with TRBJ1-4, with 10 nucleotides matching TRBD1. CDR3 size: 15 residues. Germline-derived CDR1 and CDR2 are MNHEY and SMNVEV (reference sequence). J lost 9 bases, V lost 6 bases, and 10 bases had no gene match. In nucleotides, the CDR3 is TGTGCCAGCAGCTTCGGGGACAGGGGAAGGCAAAAACTGTTTTTT. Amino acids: CASSFGDRGRQKLFF.

CDR3: CASSRTGGEQPQHF. The CDR3 DNA follows: TGTGCCAGCAGCCGGACAGGGGGCGAACAGCCCCAGCATTTT. The chain combines TRBV14 with TRBJ1-5; TRBD1 agrees at 11 bases. With V trimmed by 4 bases and J by 7 bases, 3 bases remained unmatched. From germline, CDR1 is SGHDN and CDR2 FVKESK. This CDR3 spans 14 amino acids.

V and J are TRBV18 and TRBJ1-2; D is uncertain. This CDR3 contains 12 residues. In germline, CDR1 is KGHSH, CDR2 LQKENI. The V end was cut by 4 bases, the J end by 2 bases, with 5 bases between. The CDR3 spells CASSLDNYGYTF. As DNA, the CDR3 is TGTGCCAGCTCACTCGACAACTATGGCTACACCTTC. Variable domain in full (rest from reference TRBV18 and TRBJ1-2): NAGVMQNPRHLVRRRGQEARLRCSPMKGHSHVYWYRQLPEEGLKFMVYLQKENIIDESGMPKERFSAEFPKEGPSILRIQQVVRGDSAAYFCASSLDNYGYTFGSGTRLTVV.

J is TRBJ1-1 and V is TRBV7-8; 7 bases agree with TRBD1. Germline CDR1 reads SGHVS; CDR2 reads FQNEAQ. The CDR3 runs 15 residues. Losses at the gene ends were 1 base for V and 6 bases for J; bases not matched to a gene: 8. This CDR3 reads CASSLEGEGAAEAFF. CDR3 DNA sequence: TGTGCCAGCAGCTTAGAGGGGGAGGGGGCGGCTGAAGCTTTCTTT.

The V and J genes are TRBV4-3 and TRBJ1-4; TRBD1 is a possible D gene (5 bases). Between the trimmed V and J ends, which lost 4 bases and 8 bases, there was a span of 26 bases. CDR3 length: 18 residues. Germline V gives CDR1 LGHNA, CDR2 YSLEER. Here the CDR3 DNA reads TGCGCCAGCAGCCGAGACCCCCACAGGACGGAGCCTCAGGAAAAACTGTTTTTT. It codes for CASSRDPHRTEPQEKLFF.

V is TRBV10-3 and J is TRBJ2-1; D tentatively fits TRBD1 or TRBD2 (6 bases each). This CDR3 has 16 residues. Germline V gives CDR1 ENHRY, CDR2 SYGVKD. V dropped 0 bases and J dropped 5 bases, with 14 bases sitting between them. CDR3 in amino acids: CAISESGGGLNNEQFF. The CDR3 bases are TGTGCCATCAGTGAGTCAGGGGGAGGACTCAACAATGAGCAGTTCTTC.

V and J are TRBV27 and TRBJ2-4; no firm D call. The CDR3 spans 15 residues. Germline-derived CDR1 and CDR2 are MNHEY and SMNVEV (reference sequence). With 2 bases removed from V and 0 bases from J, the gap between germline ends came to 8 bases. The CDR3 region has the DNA TGTGCCAGCAGTTTAGGCAGTAAAGCCAAAAACATTCAGTACTTC. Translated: CASSLGSKAKNIQYF.

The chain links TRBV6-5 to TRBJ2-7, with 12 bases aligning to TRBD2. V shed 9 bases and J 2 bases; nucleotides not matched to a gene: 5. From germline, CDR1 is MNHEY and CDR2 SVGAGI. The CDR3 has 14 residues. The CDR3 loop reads CASSSGRAPYEQYF. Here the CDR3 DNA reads TGTGCCAGTTCTAGCGGGAGGGCCCCCTACGAGCAGTACTTC.

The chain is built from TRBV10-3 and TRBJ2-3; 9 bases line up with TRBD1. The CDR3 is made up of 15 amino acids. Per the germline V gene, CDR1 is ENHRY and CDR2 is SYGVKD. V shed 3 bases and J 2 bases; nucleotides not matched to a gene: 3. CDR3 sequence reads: CAISEGTGSTDTQYF. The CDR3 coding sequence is TGTGCCATCAGTGAAGGGACAGGGTCCACAGATACGCAGTATTTT.

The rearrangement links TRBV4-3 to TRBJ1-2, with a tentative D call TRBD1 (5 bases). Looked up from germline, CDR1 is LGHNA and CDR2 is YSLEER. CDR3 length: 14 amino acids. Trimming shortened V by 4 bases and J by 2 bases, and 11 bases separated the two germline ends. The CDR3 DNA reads TGCGCCAGCAGCCCGGGTAGGGGAAACTATGGCTACACCTTC. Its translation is CASSPGRGNYGYTF.

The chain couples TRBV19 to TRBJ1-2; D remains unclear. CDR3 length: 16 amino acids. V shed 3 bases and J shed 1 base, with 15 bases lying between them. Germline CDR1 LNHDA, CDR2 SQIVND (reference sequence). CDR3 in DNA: TGTGCCAGTAGTATCAACCTTTTCGCTATTAACTATGGCTACACCTTC. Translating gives CASSINLFAINYGYTF.

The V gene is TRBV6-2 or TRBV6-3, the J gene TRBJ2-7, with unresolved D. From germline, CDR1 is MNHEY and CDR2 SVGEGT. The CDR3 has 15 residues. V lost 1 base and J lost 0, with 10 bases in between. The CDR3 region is CASSYWLDNSYEQYF. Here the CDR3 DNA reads TGTGCCAGCAGTTACTGGTTAGACAACTCCTACGAGCAGTACTTC.